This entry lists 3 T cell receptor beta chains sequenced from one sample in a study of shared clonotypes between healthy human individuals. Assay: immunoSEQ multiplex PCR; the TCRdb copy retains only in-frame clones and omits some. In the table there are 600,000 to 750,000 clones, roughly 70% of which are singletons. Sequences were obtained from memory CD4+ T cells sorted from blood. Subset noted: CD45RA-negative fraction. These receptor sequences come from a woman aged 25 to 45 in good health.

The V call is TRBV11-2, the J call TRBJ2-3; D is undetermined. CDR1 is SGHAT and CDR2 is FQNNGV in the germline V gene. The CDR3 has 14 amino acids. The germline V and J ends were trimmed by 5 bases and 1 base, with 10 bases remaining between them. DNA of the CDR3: TGTGCCAGCAGCGAATACTCCCGCACAGATACGCAGTATTTT. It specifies CASSEYSRTDTQYF.

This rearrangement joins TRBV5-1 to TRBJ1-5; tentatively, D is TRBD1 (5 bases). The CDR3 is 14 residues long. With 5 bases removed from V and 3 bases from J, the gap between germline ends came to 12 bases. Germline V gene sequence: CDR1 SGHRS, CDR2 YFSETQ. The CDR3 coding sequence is TGCGCCAGCAGGCCGGGGGAGGTCAATCAGCCCCAGCATTTT. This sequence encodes CASRPGEVNQPQHF.

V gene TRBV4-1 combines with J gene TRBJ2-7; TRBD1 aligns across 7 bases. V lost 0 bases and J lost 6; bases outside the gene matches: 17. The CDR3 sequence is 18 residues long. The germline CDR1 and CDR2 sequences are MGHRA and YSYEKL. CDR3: CASSQEGTGVRLFSEQYF. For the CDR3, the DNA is TGCGCCAGCAGCCAAGAGGGAACAGGGGTCCGACTCTTTTCCGAGCAGTACTTC.